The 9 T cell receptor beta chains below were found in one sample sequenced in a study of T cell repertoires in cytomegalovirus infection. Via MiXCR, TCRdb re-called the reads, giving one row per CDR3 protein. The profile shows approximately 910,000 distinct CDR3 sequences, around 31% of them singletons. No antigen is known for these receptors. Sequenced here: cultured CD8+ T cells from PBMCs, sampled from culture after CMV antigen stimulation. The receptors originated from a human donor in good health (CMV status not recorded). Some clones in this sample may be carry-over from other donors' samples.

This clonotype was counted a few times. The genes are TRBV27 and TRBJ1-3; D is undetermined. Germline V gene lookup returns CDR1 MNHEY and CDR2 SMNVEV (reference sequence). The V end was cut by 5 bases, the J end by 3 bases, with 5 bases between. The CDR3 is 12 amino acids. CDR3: CASSANGNTIYF. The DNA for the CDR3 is TGTGCCAGCAGTGCTAATGGAAACACCATATATTTT.

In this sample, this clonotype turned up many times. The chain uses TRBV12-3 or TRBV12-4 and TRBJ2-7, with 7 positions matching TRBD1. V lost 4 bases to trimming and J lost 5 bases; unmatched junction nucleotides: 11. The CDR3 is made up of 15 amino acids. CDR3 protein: CASSSARGRGNEQYF. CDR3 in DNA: TGTGCCAGCAGTTCCGCGAGGGGGCGAGGAAACGAGCAGTACTTC.

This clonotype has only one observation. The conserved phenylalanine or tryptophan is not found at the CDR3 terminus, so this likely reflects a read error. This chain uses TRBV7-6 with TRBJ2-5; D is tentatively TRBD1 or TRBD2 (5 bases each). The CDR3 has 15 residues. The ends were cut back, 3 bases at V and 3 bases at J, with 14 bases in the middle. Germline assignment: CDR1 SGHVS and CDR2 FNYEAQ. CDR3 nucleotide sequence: TGTGCCAGCAGCTTGGGACCTACCGGAAAAGAGACCCAGTACTAC. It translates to CASSLGPTGKETQYY.

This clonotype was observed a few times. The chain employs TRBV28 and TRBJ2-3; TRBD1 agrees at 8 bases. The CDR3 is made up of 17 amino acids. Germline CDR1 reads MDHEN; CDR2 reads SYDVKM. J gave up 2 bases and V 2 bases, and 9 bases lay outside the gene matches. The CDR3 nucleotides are TGTGCCAGCAGTTTAGGGTACCCAGGGGGCAACACAGATACGCAGTATTTT. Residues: CASSLGYPGGNTDTQYF. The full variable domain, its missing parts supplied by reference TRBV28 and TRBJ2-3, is DVKVTQSSRYLVKRTGEKVFLECVQDMDHENMFWYRQDPGLGLRLIYFSYDVKMKEKGDIPEGYSVSREKKERFSLILESASTNQTSMYLCASSLGYPGGNTDTQYFGPGTRLTVL.

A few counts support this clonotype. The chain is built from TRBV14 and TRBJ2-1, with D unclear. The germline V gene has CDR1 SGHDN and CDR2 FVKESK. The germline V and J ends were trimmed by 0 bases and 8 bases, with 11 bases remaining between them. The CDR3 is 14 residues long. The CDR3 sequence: CASSQEPGLDEQFF. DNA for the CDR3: TGTGCCAGCAGCCAAGAGCCAGGTTTGGATGAGCAGTTCTTC.

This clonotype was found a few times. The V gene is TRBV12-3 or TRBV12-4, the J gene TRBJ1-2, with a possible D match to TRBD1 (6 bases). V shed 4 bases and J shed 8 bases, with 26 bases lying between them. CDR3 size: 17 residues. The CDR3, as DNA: TGTGCCAGCAGTTCCCAGACTACCGGACAGTCGCGGGGAGGCTACACCTTC. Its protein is CASSSQTTGQSRGGYTF.

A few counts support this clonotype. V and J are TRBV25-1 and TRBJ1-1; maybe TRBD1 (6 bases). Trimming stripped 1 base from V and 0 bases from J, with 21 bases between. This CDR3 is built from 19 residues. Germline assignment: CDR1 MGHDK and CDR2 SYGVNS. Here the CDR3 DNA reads TGTGCCAGCAGTGAATCTATACTCAGGACAGACGAAATGAACACTGAAGCTTTCTTT. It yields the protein CASSESILRTDEMNTEAFF.

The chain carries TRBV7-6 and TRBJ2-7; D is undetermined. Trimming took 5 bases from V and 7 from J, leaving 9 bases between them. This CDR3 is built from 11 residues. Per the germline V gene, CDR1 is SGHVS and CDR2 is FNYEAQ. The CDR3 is CASSPSYEQYV. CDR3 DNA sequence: TGTGCCAGCAGCCCCTCATATGAGCAGTACGTC.

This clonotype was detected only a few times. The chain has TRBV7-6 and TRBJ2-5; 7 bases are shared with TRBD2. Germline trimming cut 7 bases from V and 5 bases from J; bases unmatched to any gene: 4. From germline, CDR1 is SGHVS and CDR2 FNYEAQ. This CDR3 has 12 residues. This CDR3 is CASTRGWETQYF. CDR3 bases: TGTGCCAGCACGCGGGGGTGGGAGACCCAGTACTTC.